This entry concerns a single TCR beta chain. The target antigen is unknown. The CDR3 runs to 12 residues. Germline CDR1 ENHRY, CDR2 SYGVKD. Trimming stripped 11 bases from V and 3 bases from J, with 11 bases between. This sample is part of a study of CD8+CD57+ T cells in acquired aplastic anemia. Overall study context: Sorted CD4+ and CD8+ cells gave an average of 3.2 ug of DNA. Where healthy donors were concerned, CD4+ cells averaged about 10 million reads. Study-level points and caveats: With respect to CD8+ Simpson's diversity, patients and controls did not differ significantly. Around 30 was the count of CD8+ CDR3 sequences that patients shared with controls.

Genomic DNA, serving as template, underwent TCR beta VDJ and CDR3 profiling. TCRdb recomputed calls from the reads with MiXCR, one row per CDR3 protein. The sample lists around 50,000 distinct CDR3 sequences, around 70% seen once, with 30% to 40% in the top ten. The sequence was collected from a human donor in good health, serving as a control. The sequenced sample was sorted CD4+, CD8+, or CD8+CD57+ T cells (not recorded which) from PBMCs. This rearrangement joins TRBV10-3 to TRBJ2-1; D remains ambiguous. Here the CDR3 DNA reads TGTGCCTTCGGATGGGGCTACAATGAGCAGTTCTTC. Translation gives CAFGWGYNEQFF.